Listed here is a single T cell receptor beta chain. The antigen is not known. The data are from a study of T cell responses to AZD1222 COVID-19 vaccine. Whole-study results and caveats: Only five or six AZD1222 recipients were seropositive at baseline. Vaccine-associated CD4 TCRs ranged over spike, dominating at 160-218 and 743-854. Clonal diversity was possibly underestimated, and white British individuals and females predominated among donors. Spike-specific TCR breadth and depth both grew after two AZD1222 doses.

From germline, CDR1 is SGHTA and CDR2 FQGNSA. CDR3 length: 15 residues. The ends were cut back, 8 bases at V and 4 bases at J, with 18 bases in the middle. Profiled with immunoSEQ multiplex PCR; TCRdb holds only in-frame clones, not every one. The repertoire includes roughly 120,000 clones, approximately 85% of them detected once, and about 4% sits in the top ten. The source was peripheral blood, collected on day 0 of MenACWY control vaccination. The TCR was taken from an adult in good health. The chain uses TRBV7-2 and TRBJ2-1, with D possibly TRBD2 on 7 matching bases. The CDR3 DNA follows: TGTGCCAGCTCCGAGGGGGGGGCGTCTTACAATGAGCAGTTCTTC. It is translated as CASSEGGASYNEQFF.